This T cell receptor (beta chain) derives from a study of shared clonotypes between healthy human individuals. Naivety among CD8 cells was defined by CD45RO negativity and positive CCR7 selection, thereby excluding terminally differentiated effector memory CD45RA+ cells. The assay was immunoSEQ multiplex PCR, and TCRdb's table has in-frame clones only and misses some. The sample lists approximately 2,000,000 clones; 93% were seen once. With regard to this clone: The same CDR3 also results from other DNA sequences found in this sample.

In germline, CDR1 is SGHTA, CDR2 FQGTGA. The CDR3 length is 16 residues. V shed 5 bases, J shed 1 base, and the junction held 7 bases outside the gene matches. The receptor was derived from a man aged 18 to 30 in good health. Some clones in this sample may be carry-over from other donors' samples. The specimen was naive CD8+ T cells from PBMCs. The chain couples TRBV7-3 to TRBJ2-1; TRBD2 matches 8 bases. CDR3 amino acids: CASSPGTSGSYNEQFF. CDR3 nucleotide sequence: TGTGCCAGCAGCCCGGGGACTAGTGGGTCCTACAATGAGCAGTTCTTC.